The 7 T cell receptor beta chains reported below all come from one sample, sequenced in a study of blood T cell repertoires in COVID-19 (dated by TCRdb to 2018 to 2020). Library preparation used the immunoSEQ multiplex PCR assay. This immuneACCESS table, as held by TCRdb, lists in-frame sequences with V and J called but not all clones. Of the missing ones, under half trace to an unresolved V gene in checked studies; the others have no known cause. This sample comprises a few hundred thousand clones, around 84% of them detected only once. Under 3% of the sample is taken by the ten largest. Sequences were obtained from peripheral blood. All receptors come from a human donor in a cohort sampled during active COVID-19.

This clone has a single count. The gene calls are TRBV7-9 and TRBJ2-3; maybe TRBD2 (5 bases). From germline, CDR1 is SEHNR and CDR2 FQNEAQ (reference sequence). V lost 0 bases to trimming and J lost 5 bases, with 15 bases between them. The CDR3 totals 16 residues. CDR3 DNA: TGTGCCAGCAGCTTAGCTCCGACCCCGGCGGGAGATACGCAGTATTTT. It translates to CASSLAPTPAGDTQYF.

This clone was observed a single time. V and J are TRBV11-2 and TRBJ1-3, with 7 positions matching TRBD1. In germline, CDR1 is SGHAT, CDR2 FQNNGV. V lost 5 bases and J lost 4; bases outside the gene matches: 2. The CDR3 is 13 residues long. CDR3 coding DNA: TGTGCCAGCAGCGGGACAGCCGGAAACACCATATATTTT. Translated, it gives CASSGTAGNTIYF.

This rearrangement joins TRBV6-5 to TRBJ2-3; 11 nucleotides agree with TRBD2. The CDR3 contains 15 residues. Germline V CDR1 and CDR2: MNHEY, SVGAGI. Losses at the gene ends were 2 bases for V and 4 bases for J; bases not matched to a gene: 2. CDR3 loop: CASSYASGGPDTQYF. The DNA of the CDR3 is TGTGCCAGCAGTTACGCTAGCGGGGGGCCAGATACGCAGTATTTT.

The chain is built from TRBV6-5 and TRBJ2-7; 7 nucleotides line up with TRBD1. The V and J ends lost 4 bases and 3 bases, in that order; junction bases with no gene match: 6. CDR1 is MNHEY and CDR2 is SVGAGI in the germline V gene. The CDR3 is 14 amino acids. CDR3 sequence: CASSFGQANYEQYF. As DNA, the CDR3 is TGTGCCAGCAGTTTCGGACAGGCTAACTACGAGCAGTACTTC.

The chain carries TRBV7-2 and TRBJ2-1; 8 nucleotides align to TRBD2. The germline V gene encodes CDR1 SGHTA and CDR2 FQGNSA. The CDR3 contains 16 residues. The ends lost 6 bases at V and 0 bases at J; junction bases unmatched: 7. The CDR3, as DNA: TGTGCCAGCAGGGAATCGGGGGGGAGCTCCTACAATGAGCAGTTCTTC. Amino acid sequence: CASRESGGSSYNEQFF.

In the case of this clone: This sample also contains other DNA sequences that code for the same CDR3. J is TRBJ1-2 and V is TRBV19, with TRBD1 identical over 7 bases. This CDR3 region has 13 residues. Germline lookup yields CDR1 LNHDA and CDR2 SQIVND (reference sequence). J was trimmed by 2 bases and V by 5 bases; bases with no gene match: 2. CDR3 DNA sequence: TGTGCCAGTAGTGACAGGGCCAACTATGGCTACACCTTC. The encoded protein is CASSDRANYGYTF.

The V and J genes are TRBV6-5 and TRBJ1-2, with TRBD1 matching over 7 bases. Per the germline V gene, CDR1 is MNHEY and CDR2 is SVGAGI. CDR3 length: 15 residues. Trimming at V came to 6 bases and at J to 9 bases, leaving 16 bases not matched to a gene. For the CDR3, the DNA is TGTGCCAGCAGCCCACGATCTGACAGGGATGTTAGCTACACCTTC. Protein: CASSPRSDRDVSYTF.